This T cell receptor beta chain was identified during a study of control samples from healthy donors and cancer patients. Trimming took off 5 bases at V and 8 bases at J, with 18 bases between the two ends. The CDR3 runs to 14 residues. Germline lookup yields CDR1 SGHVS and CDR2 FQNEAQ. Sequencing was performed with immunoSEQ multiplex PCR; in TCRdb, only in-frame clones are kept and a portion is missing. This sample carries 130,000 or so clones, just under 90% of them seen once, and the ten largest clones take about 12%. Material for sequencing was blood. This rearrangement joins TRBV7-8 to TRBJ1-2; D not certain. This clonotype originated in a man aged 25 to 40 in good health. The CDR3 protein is CASSPSRSTSGYTF. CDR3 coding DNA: TGTGCCAGCAGCCCCTCCCGGAGCACCAGCGGCTACACCTTC.